The 23 T cell receptor beta chains below all came from one sample that was sequenced in a study of blood T cell repertoires in COVID-19. Assay: immunoSEQ multiplex PCR; the TCRdb copy retains only in-frame clones and omits some. Of some 85,000 clones listed, more than 65% were seen once; the top ten hold 15% to 20%. Source material: peripheral blood. These receptor sequences come from a woman of 80 years or more with active or convalescent COVID-19.

The chain combines TRBV9 with TRBJ2-2, with D tentatively TRBD1 (6 bases). The CDR3 sequence is 15 residues long. The V end lost 6 bases, the J end lost 2 bases, and 14 bases lay between the germline ends. Germline V gene lookup returns CDR1 SGDLS and CDR2 YYNGEE. CDR3 sequence reads: CASTLDSANTGELFF. The CDR3 DNA reads TGTGCCAGCACCCTGGACAGCGCAAACACCGGGGAGCTGTTTTTT.

This clone was picked up a small number of times. The chain recombines TRBV5-4 with TRBJ1-6; 9 bases align to TRBD1. CDR3 length: 17 residues. CDR1 SGHNT and CDR2 YYREEE come from the germline V gene (reference sequence). Trimming cost V 3 bases and J 10 bases; bases outside gene matches: 14. The CDR3, as DNA: TGTGCCAGCAGCTCACCCACTGGGACAGGGAAGGGATCACCCCTCCACTTT. Residues: CASSSPTGTGKGSPLHF.

V usage is TRBV11-2 and J usage is TRBJ1-1, with a weak D call TRBD1 (6 bases). The V end was cut by 4 bases, the J end by 1 base, with 13 bases between. The CDR3 is made up of 15 amino acids. Germline V CDR1 and CDR2: SGHAT, FQNNGV. This CDR3 reads CASSSPGQTNTEAFF. In DNA, the CDR3 is TGTGCCAGCAGCTCTCCCGGACAGACGAACACTGAAGCTTTCTTT.

This chain links TRBV11-3 with TRBJ2-2, with a weak D call TRBD2 (6 bases). Germline V gene sequence: CDR1 SGHNT, CDR2 YENEEA. CDR3 size: 15 residues. V lost 5 bases, J lost 4 bases, and 14 bases lay in between. The CDR3 bases are TGTGCCAGCAGCCCTCGGGGGATGGGCACCGGGGAGCTGTTTTTT. As protein: CASSPRGMGTGELFF.

CDR3 sequence: CASRRTGGYGQYF. The CDR3 DNA is TGTGCCAGTAGGAGGACAGGGGGCTACGGTCAATACTTC. The J gene is TRBJ2-5, the V gene TRBV19; 11 nucleotides align to TRBD1. The length of the CDR3 is 13 residues. Germline CDR1 and CDR2: LNHDA and SQIVND (reference sequence). V lost 6 bases to trimming and J lost 14 bases; unmatched junction nucleotides: 11. The complete variable domain, with remaining parts taken from reference TRBV19 and TRBJ2-5, reads DGGITQSPKYLFRKEGQNVTLSCEQNLNHDAMYWYRQDPGQGLRLIYYSQIVNDFQKGDIAEGYSVSREKKESFPLTVTSAQKNPTAFYLCASRRTGGYGQYFGPGTRLLVL.

The chain is built from TRBV20-1 and TRBJ1-1, with D unresolved. Germline CDR1 is DFQATT and CDR2 is SNEGSKA (reference sequence). Trimming pared 4 bases from V and 4 bases from J, leaving 7 bases between. This CDR3 has 11 amino acids. Here the CDR3 DNA reads TGCAGTGCTAAGGAGACCACTGAAGCTTTCTTT. Its translation is CSAKETTEAFF.

The chain recombines TRBV6-6 with TRBJ1-5; a weak D match, TRBD1 (5 bases). The CDR3 has 17 amino acids. Trimming stripped 5 bases from V and 2 bases from J, with 19 bases between. CDR1 and CDR2 (germline): MNHNY, SVGAGI (reference sequence). For the CDR3, the DNA is TGTGCCAGCAGTCGCACGCCCGGGGGTTTCGGCAATCAGCCCCAGCATTTT. Translated: CASSRTPGGFGNQPQHF.

DNA for the CDR3: TGTGCCAGCAAGGGATGGGGGCAGAACGAGCAGTACTTC. As protein: CASKGWGQNEQYF. V and J are TRBV11-3 and TRBJ2-7; D is perhaps TRBD1 (6 bases). The V gene's germline CDR1 is SGHNT and CDR2 YENEEA. The CDR3 extends over 13 amino acids. Trimming removed 7 bases from V and 5 bases from J, with 15 bases in between.

The chain is built from TRBV10-2 and TRBJ1-4, with D uncertain. V was trimmed by 1 base and J by 8 bases, leaving 17 bases between them. CDR1 is WSHSY and CDR2 is SAAADI in the germline V gene. This CDR3 has 16 amino acids. CDR3 DNA: TGCGCCAGCAGTGAGTATCCAGGAAGCAGTATGGAAAAACTGTTTTTT. This sequence encodes CASSEYPGSSMEKLFF.

Comments on this clone: A read error may produce the germline difference seen at one junction end. V is TRBV4-2 and J is TRBJ2-3, with D perhaps matching TRBD2 (7 bases). Germline V lookup: CDR1 LGHNA, CDR2 YNFKEQ. The CDR3 has 19 amino acids. The CDR3 DNA is TGTCCCAGCACCCTATGTCAAGCGACGGGGGGCCTGAACACAGATACGCAGTATTTT. This gives the protein CPSTLCQATGGLNTDTQYF.

J is TRBJ2-1 and V is TRBV7-2, with D tentatively TRBD2 (6 bases). The length of the CDR3 is 13 residues. V was trimmed by 0 bases and J by 10 bases, leaving 10 bases between them. CDR1 SGHTA and CDR2 FQGNSA come from the germline V gene. CDR3 sequence: CASSLAGGREQFF. The CDR3 bases are TGTGCCAGCAGCTTAGCGGGGGGACGGGAGCAGTTCTTC.

The rearrangement uses TRBV4-3 and TRBJ2-7; possible D gene TRBD1, 6 bases. This CDR3 is 16 amino acids long. V lost 0 bases and J 2 bases, leaving 14 bases between the germline ends. Per germline, CDR1 LGHNA and CDR2 YSLEER. Written as DNA, the CDR3 is TGCGCCAGCAGCCAAGAAGGGCAGGGGCTTCCCTACGAGCAGTACTTC. Translated, it gives CASSQEGQGLPYEQYF.

The chain employs TRBV7-9 and TRBJ2-7; maybe TRBD1 (6 bases). The V end was cut by 5 bases, the J end by 2 bases, with 13 bases between. The CDR3 sequence is 14 residues long. The germline V gene has CDR1 SEHNR and CDR2 FQNEAQ (reference sequence). CDR3 protein: CASSPGDRPYEQYF. DNA for the CDR3: TGTGCCAGCAGCCCTGGAGACAGGCCCTACGAGCAGTACTTC.

The rearrangement joins TRBV10-3 to TRBJ2-7, with 7 bases aligning to TRBD1. The CDR3 extends over 14 amino acids. CDR1 and CDR2 (germline): ENHRY, SYGVKD. V dropped 7 bases and J dropped 0; count of bases not matched to a gene: 6. CDR3: CAIKEDRSSYEQYF. CDR3 sequence (DNA): TGTGCCATCAAAGAGGACAGGTCCTCCTACGAGCAGTACTTC.

The chain couples TRBV2 to TRBJ2-5; D gene ambiguous. V was shortened by 1 base and J by 3 bases, with 15 bases between the two germline ends. Per germline, CDR1 SNHLY and CDR2 FYNNEI. CDR3 size: 16 residues. The CDR3 DNA sequence: TGTGCCAGCAGTGAAGAGGCGGCCTACCGGAAAGAGACCCAGTACTTC. Residues: CASSEEAAYRKETQYF.

The sample holds a few counts of this clone. The chain employs TRBV2 and TRBJ2-7; TRBD1 matches 10 bases. The V and J ends lost 6 bases and 4 bases, in that order; junction bases with no gene match: 3. Germline V CDR1 and CDR2: SNHLY, FYNNEI. This CDR3 region has 13 residues. CDR3 amino acids: CASSKGQGYEQYF. As DNA, the CDR3 is TGTGCCAGCAGCAAGGGACAGGGGTACGAGCAGTACTTC. Variable domain in full (rest from reference TRBV2 and TRBJ2-7): EPEVTQTPSHQVTQMGQEVILRCVPISNHLYFYWYRQILGQKVEFLVSFYNNEISEKSEIFDDQFSVERPDGSNFTLKIRSTKLEDSAMYFCASSKGQGYEQYFGPGTRLTVT.

Concerning this clone: In the same sample, other DNA sequences code for this CDR3. The chain recombines TRBV5-4 with TRBJ2-7, with 9 bases that match TRBD1. Germline V gene lookup returns CDR1 SGHNT and CDR2 YYREEE (reference sequence). This CDR3 region has 15 residues. With V trimmed by 4 bases and J by 0 bases, 5 bases remained unmatched. The CDR3 nucleotides read TGTGCCAGCAGCCTAGACAGGGGGAGCTCCTACGAGCAGTACTTC. It encodes CASSLDRGSSYEQYF. The full variable domain, completed using reference TRBV5-4 and TRBJ2-7, is ETGVTQSPTHLIKTRGQQVTLRCSSQSGHNTVSWYQQALGQGPQFIFQYYREEENGRGNFPPRFSGLQFPNYSSELNVNALELDDSALYLCASSLDRGSSYEQYFGPGTRLTVT.

The V call is TRBV11-2, the J call TRBJ2-1, with D unresolved. Germline CDR1 reads SGHAT; CDR2 reads FQNNGV. The CDR3 runs 13 residues. V was shortened by 6 bases and J by 10 bases, with 16 bases between the two germline ends. In nucleotides, the CDR3 is TGTGCCAGCAGAGGAGCCGACTTAAGGGAGCAGTTCTTC. Protein: CASRGADLREQFF.

The chain is built from TRBV30 and TRBJ1-2, with a weak D call TRBD1 (5 bases). Trimming shortened V by 2 bases and J by 2 bases, and 18 bases separated the two germline ends. CDR1 GTSNPN and CDR2 SVGIG come from the germline V gene (reference sequence). The length of the CDR3 is 16 residues. CDR3: CAWSLQRQRTNYGYTF. The CDR3 DNA reads TGTGCCTGGAGTCTTCAGAGACAGAGAACGAACTATGGCTACACCTTC.

This sequence joins TRBV20-1 and TRBJ1-1, with 9 nucleotides matching TRBD1. The junction had 12 bases not matched to a gene; V was cut back by 3 bases and J by 4 bases. From germline, CDR1 is DFQATT and CDR2 SNEGSKA (reference sequence). The CDR3 loop spans 16 amino acids. CDR3 DNA sequence: TGCAGTGCTAGTGATCCGGACAGGGGTTCCCGCACTGAAGCTTTCTTT. This gives the protein CSASDPDRGSRTEAFF.

The chain has TRBV25-1 and TRBJ1-6; the match to TRBD1 covers 7 bases. Losses at the gene ends were 5 bases for V and 11 bases for J; bases not matched to a gene: 9. CDR1 is MGHDK and CDR2 is SYGVNS in the germline V gene. The CDR3 spans 14 residues. The DNA of the CDR3 is TGTGCCAGCAGTCCCGGGACAGTATATGCACCCCTCCACTTT. Encoded protein: CASSPGTVYAPLHF.

The chain uses TRBV5-1 and TRBJ1-1; the match to TRBD1 covers 8 bases. After removal of 4 bases from V and 4 bases from J, the junction contained 6 bases not matched to a gene. This CDR3 contains 14 residues. Per the germline V gene, CDR1 is SGHRS and CDR2 is YFSETQ. Here the CDR3 reads CASSPRQGSTEAFF. The CDR3 nucleotides read TGCGCCAGCAGCCCCCGACAGGGGTCCACTGAAGCTTTCTTT.

The chain couples TRBV6-5 to TRBJ1-4, with TRBD1 as a possible D gene (5 bases). The V end was cut by 3 bases, the J end by 7 bases, with 15 bases between. This CDR3 is built from 15 residues. Germline V CDR1 and CDR2: MNHEY, SVGAGI. The CDR3 reads CASSYNRPVGEKLFF. Here the CDR3 DNA reads TGTGCCAGCAGTTATAACAGGCCGGTCGGTGAAAAACTGTTTTTT.